This T cell receptor beta chain comes out of a study of technical replicates of blood from a handful of donors. Data came from immunoSEQ multiplex PCR; TCRdb stores just in-frame clones and leaves some out. Of approximately 87,000 clones in the sample, 85% to 95% were seen once. With V trimmed by 6 bases and J by 2 bases, 8 bases remained unmatched. This CDR3 is 15 amino acids long. Germline V lookup: CDR1 SQVTM, CDR2 ANQGSEA. Specimen: T cells isolated from PBMCs. The chain uses TRBV29-1 and TRBJ2-2, with 8 bases matching TRBD2. The TCR was taken from a human donor in good health. Here the CDR3 DNA reads TGCAGCGTCCTACTAGCGGACATTAACACCGGGGAGCTGTTTTTT. Its protein is CSVLLADINTGELFF.